The 20 T cell receptor beta chains listed next were all sequenced from one sample in a study of CD8 T cells in Susac syndrome. cDNA came from roughly 0.5 to 1 ug RNA primed by random hexamers. TCRdb re-analysed the immunoSEQ multiplex PCR reads in MiXCR, keeping a single row per CDR3 protein. The sample lists over 100,000 distinct CDR3 sequences; roughly 90% were seen once. The sequenced sample consisted of CD8+ T cells from PBMCs. The source is a human donor in good health.

There are a few counts of this clonotype. The V call is TRBV29-1, the J call TRBJ2-7; tentative D call: TRBD1 (6 bases). Germline CDR1 reads SQVTM; CDR2 reads ANQGSEA. The CDR3 has 10 amino acids. V was trimmed by 6 bases and J by 7 bases, leaving 10 bases between them. This CDR3 reads CSVSGTEQYF. In nucleotides, the CDR3 is TGCAGCGTCTCGGGGACAGAGCAGTACTTC.

This clonotype has just a few counts. The chain joins TRBV3-1 to TRBJ2-7; tentatively, D is TRBD1 (5 bases). This CDR3 is built from 16 residues. V gave up 0 bases and J gave up 3 bases, with 15 bases separating them. CDR1 LGHDT and CDR2 YNNKEL come from the germline V gene (reference sequence). CDR3: CASSQERGRAVYEQYF. DNA of the CDR3: TGTGCCAGCAGCCAAGAGAGAGGCAGGGCGGTCTACGAGCAGTACTTC.

This chain links TRBV15 with TRBJ2-2; D gene unclear. Per germline, CDR1 LNHNV and CDR2 YYDKDF (reference sequence). V lost 0 bases and J lost 2, with 10 bases in between. CDR3 length: 16 residues. DNA for the CDR3: TGTGCCACCAGCAGAGATGAGGCAGAAAACACCGGGGAGCTGTTTTTT. It yields the protein CATSRDEAENTGELFF.

J is TRBJ2-2 and V is TRBV4-2; TRBD2 matches at 8 bases. The germline gives CDR1 LGHNA, CDR2 YNFKEQ. CDR3 length: 18 residues. Unmatched junction bases numbered 11, after V lost 1 base and J lost 4 bases. CDR3 in amino acids: CASSQGWPGGPSTGELFF. The CDR3 DNA reads as TGTGCCAGCAGCCAAGGGTGGCCGGGAGGGCCTTCCACCGGGGAGCTGTTTTTT.

This clonotype came up once. The chain links TRBV5-1 to TRBJ2-7; D possibly matches TRBD1 or TRBD2 (5 bases each). With 4 bases removed from V and 2 bases from J, the gap between germline ends came to 16 bases. The CDR3 has 15 residues. The V gene's germline CDR1 is SGHRS and CDR2 YFSETQ. Written as DNA, the CDR3 is TGCGCCAGCAGCACGGGGCCAGACCCAACCTACGAGCAGTACTTC. Its protein is CASSTGPDPTYEQYF.

The chain has TRBV28 and TRBJ1-2; 8 nucleotides line up with TRBD1. The J segment lost 8 bases and the V segment lost 4 bases, leaving 9 bases of the junction unmatched. CDR1 and CDR2 (germline): MDHEN, SYDVKM. This CDR3 region has 14 residues. Here the CDR3 reads CASSSGDRRGGYTF. In DNA, the CDR3 is TGTGCCAGCAGTTCTGGGGACAGGCGGGGAGGCTACACCTTC.

The V gene is TRBV25-1, the J gene TRBJ2-1; 10 nucleotides agree with TRBD1. Losses at the gene ends were 6 bases for V and 9 bases for J; bases not matched to a gene: 11. In germline, CDR1 is MGHDK, CDR2 SYGVNS. CDR3 length equals 15 residues. The CDR3 is CASRDDRGPPLEQFF. CDR3 DNA sequence: TGTGCCAGCAGGGATGACAGGGGGCCTCCCCTTGAGCAGTTCTTC.

This clonotype was recorded once. The V call is TRBV3-1, the J call TRBJ2-3, with 7 positions matching TRBD2. The J segment lost 1 base and the V segment lost 2 bases, leaving 3 bases of the junction unmatched. The germline gives CDR1 LGHDT, CDR2 YNNKEL (reference sequence). This CDR3 has 15 amino acids. CDR3 DNA: TGTGCCAGCAGCCAACGGGGGGACCGCACAGATACGCAGTATTTT. It specifies CASSQRGDRTDTQYF.

The CDR3 DNA reads as TGTGCCAGCAGCTTAGCAAGTTACTCCTACGAGCAGTACTTC. Translation gives CASSLASYSYEQYF. The chain is built from TRBV13 and TRBJ2-7; D unresolved. Looked up from germline, CDR1 is PRHDT and CDR2 is FYEKMQ (reference sequence). Trimming pared 1 base from V and 0 bases from J, leaving 7 bases between. The CDR3 has 14 residues.

This sequence joins TRBV19 and TRBJ2-2; D not resolved. The CDR3 contains 14 residues. Germline values: CDR1 LNHDA, CDR2 SQIVND (reference sequence). V shed 8 bases and J shed 4 bases, with 14 bases lying between them. The CDR3 DNA follows: TGTGCCAGTCGGCCAACCAAGGGCACCGGGGAGCTGTTTTTT. Protein: CASRPTKGTGELFF.

The chain carries TRBV19 and TRBJ1-2; D unclear. This CDR3 contains 14 residues. Germline assignment: CDR1 LNHDA and CDR2 SQIVND (reference sequence). V was trimmed by 6 bases and J by 4 bases, leaving 15 bases between them. Here the CDR3 reads CASSETRSRYGYTF. DNA of the CDR3: TGTGCCAGTAGCGAGACCAGAAGTCGCTATGGCTACACCTTC.

The chain has TRBV9 and TRBJ2-7; 9 positions agree with TRBD1. Germline V gene lookup returns CDR1 SGDLS and CDR2 YYNGEE. This CDR3 has 16 amino acids. Losses at the gene ends were 0 bases for V and 0 bases for J; bases not matched to a gene: 4. CDR3 sequence: CASSVGGTGLSYEQYF. CDR3 nucleotide sequence: TGTGCCAGCAGCGTAGGAGGGACAGGGCTCTCCTACGAGCAGTACTTC.

This chain uses TRBV20-1 with TRBJ2-3; possible D gene TRBD2, 6 bases. Germline loops: CDR1 DFQATT, CDR2 SNEGSKA (reference sequence). V was trimmed by 6 bases and J by 1 base, leaving 20 bases between them. CDR3 size: 16 residues. The CDR3 loop is CSARGSGAIGTDTQYF. In DNA, the CDR3 is TGCAGTGCGCGAGGGTCGGGAGCTATTGGCACAGATACGCAGTATTTT.

The chain employs TRBV24-1 and TRBJ2-1; 9 nucleotides agree with TRBD2. The germline V gene encodes CDR1 KGHDR and CDR2 SFDVKD. The CDR3 is 16 residues long. The J segment lost 1 base and the V segment lost 3 bases, leaving 3 bases of the junction unmatched. The chain's CDR3 is CATSDRAGGSYNEQFF. The CDR3, as DNA: TGTGCCACCAGTGATAGAGCGGGAGGTTCCTACAATGAGCAGTTCTTC.

This sequence joins TRBV6-5 and TRBJ1-1; 7 bases line up with TRBD1. This CDR3 comprises 16 residues. V gave up 4 bases and J gave up 0 bases; unmatched junction bases: 8. Germline assignment: CDR1 MNHEY and CDR2 SVGAGI. The CDR3 DNA reads TGTGCCAGCAGTTTCGACAGGGAACGCATGAACACTGAAGCTTTCTTT. Its protein is CASSFDRERMNTEAFF.

This rearrangement joins TRBV20-1 to TRBJ1-3; 10 nucleotides match TRBD1. This CDR3 has 14 residues. Germline loops: CDR1 DFQATT, CDR2 SNEGSKA (reference sequence). V lost 5 bases and J lost 1; bases outside the gene matches: 2. CDR3 loop: CSAPGQGSGNTIYF. The CDR3 region has the DNA TGCAGTGCTCCGGGACAGGGGTCTGGAAACACCATATATTTT.

This clonotype appeared a few times. The V and J genes are TRBV7-3 and TRBJ1-2; D possibly corresponds to TRBD1 (6 bases). Per germline, CDR1 SGHTA and CDR2 FQGTGA. The CDR3 is 13 residues long. Deletions cut 6 bases from V and 8 bases from J, with 16 bases between. CDR3 residues: CASRQDSYEGYTF. CDR3 sequence (DNA): TGTGCCAGCAGGCAGGACAGTTATGAAGGCTACACCTTC.

The rearrangement uses TRBV2 and TRBJ1-5, with D perhaps TRBD1 (6 bases). Trimming cost V 9 bases and J 6 bases, with 15 bases left between them. This CDR3 has 13 amino acids. CDR1 and CDR2 (germline): SNHLY, FYNNEI. CDR3: CASIQGEGQPQHF. The CDR3 nucleotides read TGTGCCAGTATACAGGGTGAAGGTCAGCCCCAGCATTTT.

This chain joins TRBV5-4 and TRBJ2-7; 10 nucleotides agree with TRBD2. The V gene end was trimmed by 0 bases and the J gene end by 11 bases; junction bases not matched to a gene: 8. Per germline, CDR1 SGHNT and CDR2 YYREEE (reference sequence). The CDR3 covers 14 residues. CDR3 amino acids: CASSLGPSGRNKYF. Here the CDR3 DNA reads TGTGCCAGCAGCTTGGGCCCTAGCGGGAGAAATAAGTACTTC.

The table lists this clonotype with a few counts. The chain is built from TRBV6-2 or TRBV6-3 and TRBJ1-2; TRBD1 agrees at 7 bases. The CDR3 has 13 residues. The germline V gene has CDR1 MNHEY and CDR2 SVGEGT. V lost 6 bases and J lost 4; bases outside the gene matches: 5. The CDR3 DNA sequence: TGTGCCAGCAGCCCGGGACAGAGCTATGGCTACACCTTC. Protein: CASSPGQSYGYTF.